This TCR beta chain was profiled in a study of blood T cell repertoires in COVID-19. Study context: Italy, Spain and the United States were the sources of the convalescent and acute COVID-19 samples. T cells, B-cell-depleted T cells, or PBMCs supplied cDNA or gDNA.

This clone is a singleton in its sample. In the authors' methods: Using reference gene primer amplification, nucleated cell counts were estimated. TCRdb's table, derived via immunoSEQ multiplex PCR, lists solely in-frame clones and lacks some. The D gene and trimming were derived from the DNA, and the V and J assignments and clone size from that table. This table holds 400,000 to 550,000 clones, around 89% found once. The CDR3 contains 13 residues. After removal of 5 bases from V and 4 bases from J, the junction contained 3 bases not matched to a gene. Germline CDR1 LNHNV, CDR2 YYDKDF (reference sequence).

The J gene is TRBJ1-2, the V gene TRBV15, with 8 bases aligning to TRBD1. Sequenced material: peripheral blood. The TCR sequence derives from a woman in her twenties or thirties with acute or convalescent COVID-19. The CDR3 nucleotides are TGTGCCACCAGCCGGGGACAGGCCTATGGCTACACCTTC. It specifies CATSRGQAYGYTF. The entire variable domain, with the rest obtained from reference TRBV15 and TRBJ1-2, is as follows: DAMVIQNPRYQVTQFGKPVTLSCSQTLNHNVMYWYQQKSSQAPKLLFHYYDKDFNNEADTPDNFQSRRPNTSFCFLDIRSPGLGDTAMYLCATSRGQAYGYTFGSGTRLTVV.